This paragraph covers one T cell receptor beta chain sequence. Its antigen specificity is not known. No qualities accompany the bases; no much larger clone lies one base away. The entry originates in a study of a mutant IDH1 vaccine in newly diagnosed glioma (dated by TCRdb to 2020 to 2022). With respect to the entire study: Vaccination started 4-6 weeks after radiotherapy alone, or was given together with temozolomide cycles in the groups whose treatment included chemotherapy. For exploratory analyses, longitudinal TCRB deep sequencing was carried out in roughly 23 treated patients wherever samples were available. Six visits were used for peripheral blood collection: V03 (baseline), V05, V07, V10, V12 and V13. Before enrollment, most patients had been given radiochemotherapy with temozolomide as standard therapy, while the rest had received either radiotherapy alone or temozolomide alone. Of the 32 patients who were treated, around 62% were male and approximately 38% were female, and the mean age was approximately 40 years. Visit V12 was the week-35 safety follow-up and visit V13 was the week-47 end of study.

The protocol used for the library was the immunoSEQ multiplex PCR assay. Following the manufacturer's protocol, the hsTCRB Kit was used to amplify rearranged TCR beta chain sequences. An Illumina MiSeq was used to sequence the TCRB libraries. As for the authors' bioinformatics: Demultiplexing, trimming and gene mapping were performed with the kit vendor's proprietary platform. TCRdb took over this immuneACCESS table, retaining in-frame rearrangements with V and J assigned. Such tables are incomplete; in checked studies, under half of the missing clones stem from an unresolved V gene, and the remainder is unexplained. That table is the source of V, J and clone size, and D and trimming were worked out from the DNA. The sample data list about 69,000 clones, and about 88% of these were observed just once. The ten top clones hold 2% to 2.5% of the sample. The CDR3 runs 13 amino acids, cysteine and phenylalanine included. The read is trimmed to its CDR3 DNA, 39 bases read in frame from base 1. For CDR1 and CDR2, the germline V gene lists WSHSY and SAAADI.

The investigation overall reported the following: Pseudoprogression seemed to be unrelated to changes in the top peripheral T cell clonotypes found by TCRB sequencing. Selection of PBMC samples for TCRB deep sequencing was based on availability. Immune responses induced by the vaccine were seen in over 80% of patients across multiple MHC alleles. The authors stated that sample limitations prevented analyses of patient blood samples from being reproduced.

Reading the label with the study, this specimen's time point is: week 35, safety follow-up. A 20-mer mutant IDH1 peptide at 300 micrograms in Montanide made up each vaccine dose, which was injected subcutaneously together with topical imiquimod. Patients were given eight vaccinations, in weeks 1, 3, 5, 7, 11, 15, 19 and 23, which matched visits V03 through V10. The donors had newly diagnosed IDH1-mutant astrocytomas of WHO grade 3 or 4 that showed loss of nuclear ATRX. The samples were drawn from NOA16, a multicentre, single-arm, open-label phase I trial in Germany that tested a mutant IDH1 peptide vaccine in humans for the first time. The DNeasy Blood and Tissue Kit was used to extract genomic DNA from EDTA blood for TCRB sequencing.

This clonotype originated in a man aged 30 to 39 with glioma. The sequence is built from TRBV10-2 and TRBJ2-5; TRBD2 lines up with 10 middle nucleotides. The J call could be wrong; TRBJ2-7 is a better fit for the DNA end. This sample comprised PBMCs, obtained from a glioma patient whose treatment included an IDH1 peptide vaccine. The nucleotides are TGCGCCAGCAGTCTAGCGGGAGAGGACGAGCAGTACTTC. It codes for CASSLAGEDEQYF.